The clone carrying this TCR beta chain occurred many times. The sample comes from a study of T cells in Graves' hyperthyroidism and ophthalmopathy. Amplified TCR beta CDR3 regions came from RNA transcripts. Carried out on the TCR CDR3, a first-round RT-PCR used the HTBI primer set. TCRdb reanalysed the multiplex PCR reads using MiXCR and keeps one entry per CDR3 protein. The data show hundreds of thousands of distinct CDR3 sequences, around an eighth seen once. V was clipped by 3 bases and J by 3 bases, with 12 bases between them. The germline gives CDR1 SQVTM, CDR2 ANQGSEA. This CDR3 is built from 13 residues. The diagnoses drew upon clinical symptoms, serum thyroxine and TRAb, thyroid ultrasound and orbital computed tomography.

Sequenced: blood. The V and J genes are TRBV29-1 and TRBJ2-7; D gene ambiguous. This sequence was found in a man in his fifties with Graves' ophthalmopathy. The CDR3 spells CSVDGHYNYEQYF. The CDR3 coding sequence is TGCAGCGTTGATGGGCATTACAACTACGAGCAGTACTTC.